These T cell receptor beta chains were read from a single sample in a study of cytomegalovirus exposure and HLA in healthy donors. Profiling relied on immunoSEQ multiplex PCR, and the TCRdb table lists in-frame clones only, not all of them. The sample lists approximately 100,000 clones, 77% occurring once. Material: PBMCs. The source is a man aged 40-49 years in good health and CMV-seropositive. CDR3s include the opening cysteine and the closing phenylalanine or tryptophan. The order of the fields is clone size, J gene, V gene, D gene, CDR3 protein, CDR3 DNA. A D gene is named only where the DNA matches it firmly. Clone size is stated in some rows and not others, as once, few, many or a class when expanded.

once TRBJ2-2 TRBV7-2 TRBD1 CASRDSGTGSGELFF TGTGCCAGCAGGGATTCCGGGACAGGGTCCGGGGAGCTGTTTTTT
. TRBJ1-5 TRBV28 . CASSPRVGANQPQHF TGTGCCAGCAGTCCAAGAGTGGGGGCAAATCAGCCCCAGCATTTT
. TRBJ1-6 TRBV27 TRBD1 CASRRDRANSPLHF TGTGCCAGCAGGAGGGACAGGGCAAATTCACCCCTCCACTTT
. TRBJ2-2 TRBV4-1 . CASSRSNTGELFF TGCGCCAGCAGCCGCAGTAACACCGGGGAGCTGTTTTTT
. TRBJ2-3 TRBV4-2 TRBD2 CASSLRGIAGGRGADTQYF TGTGCCAGCAGCCTCCGGGGGATAGCGGGGGGGCGTGGTGCAGATACGCAGTATTTT
. TRBJ1-5 TRBV18 TRBD1 CASSPSGTGANQPQHF TGTGCCAGCTCACCATCCGGGACAGGGGCCAATCAGCCCCAGCATTTT
. TRBJ2-3 TRBV6-5 TRBD2 CASTLTSGTDTQYF TGTGCCAGCACCCTGACTAGCGGCACAGATACGCAGTATTTT
few TRBJ1-1 TRBV28 . CASSLGRAWTEAFF TGTGCCAGCAGTTTAGGCAGGGCTTGGACTGAAGCTTTCTTT
. TRBJ1-1 TRBV5-1 TRBD1 CASSLGQGWITEAFF TGCGCCAGCAGCTTGGGACAGGGGTGGATCACTGAAGCTTTCTTT
once TRBJ1-4 TRBV19 . CASSTGQRVANEKLFF TGTGCCAGTAGTACCGGGCAGCGGGTAGCTAATGAAAAACTGTTTTTT
. TRBJ2-7 TRBV6-5 TRBD1 CASSNDRGHNEQYF TGTGCCAGCAGCAACGACAGGGGCCATAACGAGCAGTACTTC
. TRBJ1-3 TRBV4-3 . CASSQVLSSSGNTIYF TGCGCCAGCAGCCAGGTTCTGAGCTCCTCTGGAAACACCATATATTTT
. TRBJ2-3 TRBV2 . CASSGWGGGGQTQYF TGTGCCAGCAGTGGCTGGGGGGGCGGAGGTCAAACGCAGTATTTT
. TRBJ2-5 TRBV19 . CASRSGGRETQYF TGTGCCAGTAGATCGGGGGGCCGGGAGACCCAGTACTTC
few TRBJ2-2 TRBV28 . CASTKLNTGELFF TGTGCCAGCACCAAACTCAACACCGGGGAGCTGTTTTTT
. TRBJ2-7 TRBV7-9 TRBD1 CASSLAHRGAEQYF TGTGCCAGCAGCTTAGCCCACAGGGGAGCCGAGCAGTACTTC
. TRBJ1-5 TRBV19 . CASLPRFSRGNQPQHF TGTGCCAGTCTACCTCGCTTTAGCCGGGGCAATCAGCCCCAGCATTTT
. TRBJ2-7 TRBV27 . CASRSISEQYF TGTGCCAGCAGGTCTATATCCGAGCAGTACTTC
. TRBJ2-2 TRBV2 . CASSKMTRTTGELFF TGCGCCAGCAGTAAAATGACTAGGACGACCGGGGAGCTGTTTTTT
. TRBJ1-1 TRBV6-4 TRBD1 CASSDSRGHRDEAFF TGTGCCAGCAGTGACTCGAGGGGGCATCGGGATGAAGCTTTCTTT
. TRBJ2-7 TRBV6-5 . CASGGGELPQYF TGTGCCAGCGGAGGGGGCGAACTCCCCCAGTACTTC
. TRBJ2-1 TRBV18 . CASSPQGGYDNEQFF TGTGCCAGCTCACCTCAAGGGGGTTACGACAATGAGCAGTTCTTC
. TRBJ2-1 TRBV28 TRBD1 CASIDRDRYNEQFF TGTGCCAGCATCGACCGGGACAGGTACAATGAGCAGTTCTTC
. TRBJ1-2 TRBV21-1 . CASTHFGLFVAGELCYGYTF TGTGCCAGCACCCACTTTGGCCTCTTCGTCGCAGGGGAGTTGTGCTATGGCTACACCTTC
few TRBJ1-4 TRBV2 TRBD1 CASRDSGGREKLFF TGTGCCAGCAGAGACTCAGGGGGTCGCGAAAAACTGTTTTTT
. TRBJ2-3 TRBV15 . CATSRTGSRTDTQYF TGTGCCACCAGCAGAACCGGGTCCCGCACAGATACGCAGTATTTT
few TRBJ1-6 TRBV18 . CASSPPAGNSPLHF TGTGCCAGCTCACCACCGGCAGGGAATTCACCCCTCCACTTT
few TRBJ1-2 TRBV18 . CASSPVLQGNYGYTF TGTGCCAGCTCACCGGTTTTACAGGGAAACTATGGCTACACCTTC
. TRBJ2-5 TRBV6-1 . CASSEIFEGTQYF TGTGCCAGCAGTGAAATTTTCGAGGGGACCCAGTACTTC
. TRBJ1-5 TRBV6-5 TRBD1 CASSTTGGGNQPQHF TGTGCCAGCAGTACTACAGGGGGCGGCAATCAGCCCCAGCATTTT
. TRBJ1-2 TRBV7-2 . CASSFIGISSRYGYTF TGTGCCAGCAGCTTTATCGGTATTTCGAGTAGATATGGCTACACCTTC